This T cell receptor (beta chain) was sequenced for a study of T-cell reconstitution after alpha-beta-depleted transplantation in children. Regarding the study as a whole: Some patients' high day-60 TCRbeta diversity was attributed to recipient cells surviving conditioning. Several hundred expanded graft clones reportedly supplied alpha-beta T cells about two months after transplant.

It was with unique molecular identifiers that the TCRbeta library was prepared. From the PCR reads, TCRdb called clonotypes with MiXCR, one entry per CDR3 protein. Of some 290,000 distinct CDR3 sequences in the sample, over 20% are singletons; the top ten hold 9.5% to 13%. The V and J ends lost 2 bases and 5 bases, in that order; junction bases with no gene match: 9. The CDR3 is 15 amino acids. Germline lookup yields CDR1 SGHAT and CDR2 FQDESV (reference sequence). Comments on this clonotype: The target antigen is unknown.

The rearrangement links TRBV11-1 to TRBJ2-7; 7 positions agree with TRBD2. The source is a male patient between 5 and 17 years old who had a stem cell transplant for acute lymphoblastic leukemia, so the T cells may come from the graft donor. The source material was PBMCs, mostly from graft donor cells, sampled 180 days after TCRalphabeta/CD19-depleted stem cell transplant. The CDR3: CASSLMSRGEDEQYF. The DNA for the CDR3 is TGTGCCAGCAGCTTAATGTCTCGGGGGGAGGACGAGCAGTACTTC.